The 30 T cell receptor beta chains reported below all come from one sample, sequenced in a study of cytomegalovirus exposure and HLA in healthy donors. TCRdb's copy holds only in-frame clones and misses some; the assay was immunoSEQ multiplex PCR. This sample has around 74,000 clones, with about 85% found just once. Sample: PBMCs. These TCRs come from a man under 40 in good health and CMV-seronegative.

This clone was detected only a few times. This chain links TRBV5-1 with TRBJ2-7, with D tentatively TRBD1 (6 bases). V dropped 3 bases and J dropped 4 bases, with 20 bases sitting between them. The CDR3 is 16 amino acids. CDR1 SGHRS and CDR2 YFSETQ come from the germline V gene. The CDR3 reads CASSSHLGAVVYEQYF. The CDR3, as DNA: TGCGCCAGCAGCTCACATTTGGGGGCAGTCGTGTACGAGCAGTACTTC.

This chain links TRBV2 with TRBJ1-3; D is possibly TRBD1 (6 bases). This CDR3 contains 16 residues. V dropped 3 bases and J dropped 0 bases, with 12 bases sitting between them. Germline-derived CDR1 and CDR2 are SNHLY and FYNNEI. The CDR3 is CASSEVRGYSGNTIYF. The CDR3 DNA sequence: TGTGCCAGCAGTGAGGTCAGGGGATACTCTGGAAACACCATATATTTT.

The chain uses TRBV11-2 and TRBJ1-1; D is ambiguous. CDR1 and CDR2 from the germline V gene are SGHAT and FQNNGV. The CDR3 runs 15 residues. The V end lost 0 bases, the J end lost 0 bases, and 8 bases lay between the germline ends. The CDR3 loop reads CASSLDRRLNTEAFF. The DNA for the CDR3 is TGTGCCAGCAGCTTAGATAGAAGATTGAACACTGAAGCTTTCTTT.

V is TRBV6-1 and J is TRBJ1-2, with 11 bases matching TRBD1. Losses at the gene ends were 4 bases for V and 5 bases for J; bases not matched to a gene: 3. CDR3 length: 14 residues. The germline V gene encodes CDR1 MNHNS and CDR2 SASEGT. This CDR3 reads CASSVGTGGYGYTF. DNA of the CDR3: TGTGCCAGCAGTGTGGGGACAGGGGGTTATGGCTACACCTTC.

The chain combines TRBV6-1 with TRBJ2-7; 7 bases match TRBD2. The CDR3 sequence is 13 residues long. Germline V gene sequence: CDR1 MNHNS, CDR2 SASEGT. Trimming cost V 7 bases and J 1 base; bases outside gene matches: 4. The CDR3 DNA sequence: TGTGCCAGCACCCCCGGGGGGTCCTACGAGCAGTACTTC. This gives the protein CASTPGGSYEQYF.

Written as DNA, the CDR3 is TGTGCCAGCAGCCAAGGGAACAGGGTGGACACCGGGGAGCTGTTTTTT. Amino acids: CASSQGNRVDTGELFF. V gene TRBV4-2 combines with J gene TRBJ2-2; D possibly corresponds to TRBD1 (6 bases). This CDR3 has 16 amino acids. The germline V and J ends were trimmed by 1 base and 3 bases, with 12 bases remaining between them. The V gene's germline CDR1 is LGHNA and CDR2 YNFKEQ.

The V and J genes are TRBV9 and TRBJ2-7; maybe TRBD2 (6 bases). Trimming took off 4 bases at V and 11 bases at J, with 16 bases between the two ends. There are 12 residues in the CDR3. CDR1 is SGDLS and CDR2 is YYNGEE in the germline V gene. As DNA, the CDR3 is TGTGCCAGCAGCACACTTAGCGGTCGCGAGTACTTC. Encoded protein: CASSTLSGREYF.

As regards this clone: One junction end does not reproduce the germline sequence, and a read error may be involved. The chain couples TRBV25-1 to TRBJ2-5; D not resolved. Germline loops: CDR1 MGHDK, CDR2 SYGVNS. The CDR3 runs 12 residues. CDR3 in amino acids: CASSEYQETQYF. CDR3 nucleotide sequence: TGTGCCAGCAGTGAATACCAGGAGACCCAGTACTTC.

The gene calls are TRBV5-1 and TRBJ2-5; D remains unclear. Per germline, CDR1 SGHRS and CDR2 YFSETQ. With 5 bases removed from V and 4 bases from J, the gap between germline ends came to 12 bases. The CDR3 covers 13 residues. The CDR3 sequence: CASSGSGGETQYF. As DNA, the CDR3 is TGCGCCAGCAGTGGTTCCGGTGGAGAGACCCAGTACTTC. Supplemented by reference TRBV5-1 and TRBJ2-5, the full variable domain reads KAGVTQTPRYLIKTRGQQVTLSCSPISGHRSVSWYQQTPGQGLQFLFEYFSETQRNKGNFPGRFSGRQFSNSRSEMNVSTLELGDSALYLCASSGSGGETQYFGPGTRLLVL.

The rearrangement links TRBV4-1 to TRBJ2-2, with TRBD1 matching 9 bases. CDR3 size: 15 residues. CDR1 and CDR2 (germline): MGHRA, YSYEKL. V shed 8 bases and J 8 bases; nucleotides not matched to a gene: 12. In DNA, the CDR3 is TGCGCCAGCCGACGGGACAGGGCTTCCTTTGGGGAGCTGTTTTTT. It codes for CASRRDRASFGELFF.

The chain joins TRBV27 to TRBJ2-2; tentatively, D is TRBD1 (5 bases). The V and J ends lost 3 bases and 3 bases respectively, with 8 bases between them. The CDR3 extends over 14 amino acids. Germline values: CDR1 MNHEY, CDR2 SMNVEV (reference sequence). CDR3 coding DNA: TGTGCCAGCAGTTTTTCGACAGACACCGGGGAGCTGTTTTTT. Translation: CASSFSTDTGELFF.

The rearrangement links TRBV7-2 to TRBJ2-4; the match to TRBD2 covers 8 bases. This CDR3 spans 14 amino acids. The V and J ends lost 4 bases and 8 bases, in that order; junction bases with no gene match: 7. Germline V lookup: CDR1 SGHTA, CDR2 FQGNSA. The CDR3 region has the DNA TGTGCCAGCAGCTCACGGGGGGGAGAGGACATTCAGTACTTC. Its protein is CASSSRGGEDIQYF.

The rearrangement joins TRBV7-9 to TRBJ1-1, with D unclear. Germline V CDR1 and CDR2: SEHNR, FQNEAQ (reference sequence). V was shortened by 0 bases and J by 5 bases, with 7 bases between the two germline ends. The CDR3 consists of 13 residues. DNA of the CDR3: TGTGCCAGCAGCTTAGCGGAGGGTACTGAAGCTTTCTTT. Translating gives CASSLAEGTEAFF. Full variable domain (rest looked up from reference TRBV7-9 and TRBJ1-1): DTGVSQNPRHKITKRGQNVTFRCDPISEHNRLYWYRQTLGQGPEFLTYFQNEAQLEKSRLLSDRFSAERPKGSFSTLEIQRTEQGDSAMYLCASSLAEGTEAFFGQGTRLTVV.

The chain has TRBV2 and TRBJ1-2, with D possibly matching TRBD1 (5 bases). Per the germline V gene, CDR1 is SNHLY and CDR2 is FYNNEI. The CDR3 runs 12 residues. The V end lost 8 bases, the J end lost 8 bases, and 15 bases lay between the germline ends. The CDR3 reads CASGGTWRGYTF. The CDR3 region has the DNA TGTGCCAGCGGGGGGACTTGGCGGGGCTACACCTTC. Supplemented by reference TRBV2 and TRBJ1-2, the full variable domain reads EPEVTQTPSHQVTQMGQEVILRCVPISNHLYFYWYRQILGQKVEFLVSFYNNEISEKSEIFDDQFSVERPDGSNFTLKIRSTKLEDSAMYFCASGGTWRGYTFGSGTRLTVV.

The chain carries TRBV19 and TRBJ1-5; tentative D call: TRBD1 (6 bases). CDR1 is LNHDA, CDR2 SQIVND, per germline (reference sequence). The CDR3 is 15 amino acids. V was shortened by 3 bases and J by 4 bases, with 13 bases between the two germline ends. The CDR3 region is CASSMPGGINQPQHF. Written as DNA, the CDR3 is TGTGCCAGTAGTATGCCGGGGGGCATAAATCAGCCCCAGCATTTT.

The chain links TRBV2 to TRBJ2-2; 8 bases map to TRBD1. After removal of 2 bases from V and 6 bases from J, the junction contained 2 bases not matched to a gene. The CDR3 has 14 amino acids. The germline CDR1 and CDR2 sequences are SNHLY and FYNNEI. The DNA of the CDR3 is TGTGCCAGCAGTGAACAGGGGGCGCCCGGGGAGCTGTTTTTT. Translated: CASSEQGAPGELFF.

The gene calls are TRBV4-1 and TRBJ1-2, with TRBD1 identical over 8 bases. Looked up from germline, CDR1 is MGHRA and CDR2 is YSYEKL. The CDR3 is 17 amino acids. Trimming cost V 0 bases and J 7 bases; bases outside gene matches: 13. CDR3 in DNA: TGCGCCAGCAGCCAAGAGTATGAGACAGGGGTTATTTCTGGCTACACCTTC. This sequence encodes CASSQEYETGVISGYTF.

The chain uses TRBV7-3 and TRBJ1-2; 9 bases are a match to TRBD1. In germline, CDR1 is SGHTA, CDR2 FQGTGA. After removal of 4 bases from V and 3 bases from J, the junction contained 6 bases not matched to a gene. The CDR3 totals 15 residues. The CDR3 DNA sequence: TGTGCCAGCAGCTCGCCGGACAGGGGTGACTATGGCTACACCTTC. This translates into CASSSPDRGDYGYTF.

This sequence joins TRBV30 and TRBJ2-7; 10 bases agree with TRBD1. The CDR3 has 15 amino acids. The germline V gene encodes CDR1 GTSNPN and CDR2 SVGIG (reference sequence). V shed 3 bases and J 4 bases; nucleotides not matched to a gene: 9. Here the CDR3 reads CAWSRAGTGVYEQYV. CDR3 nucleotides: TGTGCCTGGAGCCGCGCCGGGACAGGGGTATACGAGCAGTACGTC.

The V call is TRBV9, the J call TRBJ2-5; 13 bases agree with TRBD2. CDR1 is SGDLS, CDR2 YYNGEE, per germline. The V segment lost 4 bases and the J segment 5 bases; nucleotides outside the gene matches: 8. There are 16 residues in the CDR3. The CDR3 spells CASSIGLAGVAETQYF. The CDR3 region has the DNA TGTGCCAGCAGCATCGGACTAGCGGGAGTGGCGGAGACCCAGTACTTC.

The V and J genes are TRBV7-9 and TRBJ2-1; 10 bases map to TRBD1. J gave up 7 bases and V 3 bases, and 6 bases lay outside the gene matches. Germline V gene sequence: CDR1 SEHNR, CDR2 FQNEAQ (reference sequence). The CDR3 totals 15 residues. The CDR3 DNA reads as TGTGCCAGCAGCTTGGGGACAGGGGAAGTGAATGAGCAGTTCTTC. It encodes CASSLGTGEVNEQFF.

The chain has TRBV5-1 and TRBJ1-6; D is undetermined. CDR3 length equals 14 residues. V lost 1 base and J lost 5, with 7 bases in between. Germline V CDR1 and CDR2: SGHRS, YFSETQ. The CDR3 DNA reads as TGCGCCAGCAGCTTGAGGCGGGATAATTCACCCCTCCACTTT. Its protein is CASSLRRDNSPLHF.

V usage is TRBV7-8 and J usage is TRBJ2-3; D is possibly TRBD2 (5 bases). This CDR3 contains 13 residues. The V gene lost 6 bases and the J gene lost 3 bases, with 10 bases spanning the gap. CDR1 and CDR2 (germline): SGHVS, FQNEAQ. This CDR3 reads CASRIGGTDTQYF. DNA for the CDR3: TGTGCCAGCAGGATAGGCGGGACAGATACGCAGTATTTT. Complete variable domain (other parts from reference TRBV7-8 and TRBJ2-3): GAGVSQSPRYKVAKRGQDVALRCDPISGHVSLFWYQQALGQGPEFLTYFQNEAQLDKSGLPSDRFFAERPEGSVSTLKIQRTQQEDSAVYLCASRIGGTDTQYFGPGTRLTVL.

This clone was observed once. The chain has TRBV4-3 and TRBJ1-3; 7 bases agree with TRBD1. After removal of 0 bases from V and 0 bases from J, the junction contained 5 bases not matched to a gene. CDR3 size: 17 residues. Germline V gene sequence: CDR1 LGHNA, CDR2 YSLEER. The CDR3 nucleotides are TGCGCCAGCAGCCAAGATCAAACAGGGGACTCTGGAAACACCATATATTTT. Its translation is CASSQDQTGDSGNTIYF.

The chain links TRBV7-6 to TRBJ1-1, with D tentatively TRBD1 (5 bases). The CDR3 is made up of 16 amino acids. Germline V CDR1 and CDR2: SGHVS, FNYEAQ. V lost 5 bases and J lost 0, with 16 bases in between. The CDR3 DNA is TGTGCCAGCAGCAAACGGCAGGGATCATTGAACACTGAAGCTTTCTTT. This gives the protein CASSKRQGSLNTEAFF.

This clone was seen only once. The chain's CDR3 is CASSTCTRVGSNQPQHF. Here the CDR3 DNA reads TGTGCCAGCAGCACGTGCACGAGGGTAGGAAGCAATCAGCCCCAGCATTTT. The rearrangement uses TRBV14 and TRBJ1-5, with D uncertain. The CDR3 contains 17 residues. Germline assignment: CDR1 SGHDN and CDR2 FVKESK. Trimming left V 5 bases short and J 1 base short, with 18 bases between.

The gene calls are TRBV28 and TRBJ1-3; TRBD1 agrees at 9 bases. Germline CDR1 and CDR2: MDHEN and SYDVKM. This CDR3 is 14 amino acids long. With 5 bases clipped from V and 4 bases from J, the junction kept 3 bases outside the gene matches. This CDR3 is CASSPGQGGNTIYF. CDR3 coding DNA: TGTGCCAGCAGTCCAGGACAGGGGGGAAACACCATATATTTT.

This chain uses TRBV7-9 with TRBJ1-1; D is possibly TRBD1 (5 bases). Germline loops: CDR1 SEHNR, CDR2 FQNEAQ (reference sequence). Trimming removed 1 base at V and 10 bases at J, with 10 bases between. The CDR3 is made up of 12 amino acids. CDR3: CASSLEGGGAFF. Here the CDR3 DNA reads TGTGCCAGCAGCTTAGAGGGCGGGGGAGCTTTCTTT.

The V call is TRBV15, the J call TRBJ2-1, with 12 nucleotides matching TRBD2. After removal of 0 bases from V and 6 bases from J, the junction contained 3 bases not matched to a gene. The length of the CDR3 is 16 residues. Germline CDR1 and CDR2: LNHNV and YYDKDF (reference sequence). Written as DNA, the CDR3 is TGTGCCACCAGCAGAGACCCTAGCGGGGGGGGCAATGAGCAGTTCTTC. This translates into CATSRDPSGGGNEQFF.

The CDR3, as DNA: TGTGCCAGCAGTCCCGGGACACACTATGGCTACACCTTC. As protein: CASSPGTHYGYTF. This chain connects TRBV11-2 to TRBJ1-2, with a tentative D call TRBD1 (6 bases). The CDR3 extends over 13 amino acids. V lost 6 bases to trimming and J lost 3 bases, with 11 bases between them. Per the germline V gene, CDR1 is SGHAT and CDR2 is FQNNGV.